This T cell receptor (beta chain) was documented in a study of cytomegalovirus exposure and HLA in healthy donors. V lost 4 bases and J lost 3, with 16 bases in between. The germline gives CDR1 MNHNY, CDR2 SVGAGI (reference sequence). The CDR3 sequence is 15 residues long. This PCR relied on a set of 60 Vbeta primers and 13 Jbeta primers. The repertoire was sequenced with immunoSEQ multiplex PCR; TCRdb's copy has only in-frame clones and lacks some. The sample yields 230,000 or so clones, around 90% seen once. Material for sequencing was PBMCs. This clonotype was obtained from a girl between 2 and 10 years old in good health and CMV-seronegative. This rearrangement joins TRBV6-6 to TRBJ2-7, with TRBD1 as a possible D gene (6 bases). As DNA, the CDR3 is TGTGCCAGCAGTTTCGACAGGTCTTCAATCTACGAGCAGTACTTC. Protein product: CASSFDRSSIYEQYF.